This T cell receptor beta chain was sequenced in a study of blood T cell repertoires in COVID-19. Overall study context: T cells, B-cell-depleted T cells, or PBMCs provided the cDNA or gDNA that served as material.

In the study's own analysis: For nucleated cells, counts were estimated from reference gene primer amplification. Sequencing was performed with immunoSEQ multiplex PCR; in TCRdb, only in-frame clones are kept and a portion is missing. Clone size and V and J calls were adopted from that table, with D and trimming inferred from the DNA. The sample holds 150,000 to 200,000 clones, about four fifths seen once. The germline V and J ends were trimmed by 1 base and 3 bases, with 6 bases remaining between them. The CDR3 consists of 13 residues. The J gene is TRBJ2-5, the V gene TRBV12-3 or TRBV12-4; D gene uncertain. The sequence derives from a man younger than 35 with active or convalescent COVID-19. Sample: peripheral blood. The CDR3 coding sequence is TGTGCCAGCAGTTTAGGACAAAAAGAGACCCAGTACTTC. It specifies CASSLGQKETQYF.